This TCR beta chain was captured by sequencing in a study of memory CD4+ T cells and cytomegalovirus serostatus. Broader study findings: CMV serostatus prediction reached median AUC around 0.94, or 0.89 with US-trained model.

There are 17 residues in the CDR3. The germline gives CDR1 KGHSH, CDR2 LQKENI. The V end was cut by 0 bases, the J end by 0 bases, with 12 bases between. TCRdb keeps only in-frame clones here, not all; method: immunoSEQ multiplex PCR. Among just over 45,000 clones listed, around 74% were seen once. With respect to this clone: Its specificity is unknown.

Single viable CD3+CD4+CD8-CD45RO+ cells were sorted as the memory CD4+ T cells. The chain recombines TRBV18 with TRBJ1-3; unclear D gene. This clonotype was obtained from an adult in good health and CMV-seronegative. The sample consisted of memory CD4+ T cells from blood. The CDR3 region is CASSPPGHRPSGNTIYF. For the CDR3, the DNA is TGTGCCAGCTCACCACCGGGTCACCGTCCCTCTGGAAACACCATATATTTT.